This T cell receptor (beta chain) was observed in a study of Tregs in tolerant kidney transplant recipients. Overall study results and limits: Biological reproducibility was not directly addressed, but technical replication error appeared minimal.

There are a few counts of this clone. What it recognizes is unknown. Germline V gene lookup returns CDR1 LNHDA and CDR2 SQIVND (reference sequence). This CDR3 comprises 14 residues. V was cut by 1 base and J by 2 bases, with 9 bases left in between. Thawed PBMCs were FACS-sorted into unstimulated CD4+CD25+CD127- regulatory T cells, CD4+CD25- non-regulatory cells, CD4 and CD8 cells. Some clones are missing from TCRdb's copy, which holds only in-frame ones; the method was immunoSEQ multiplex PCR. The sample includes 200,000 to 300,000 clones, about 86% of them seen just once. The source of this sequence is a human donor in good health. Sequencing was done on a sample of CD4+ T cells from blood. This sequence joins TRBV19 and TRBJ2-7; D may be TRBD1 (6 bases). CDR3 coding DNA: TGTGCCAGTAGTATAGCGGACAGACCCTACGAGCAGTACTTC. This gives the protein CASSIADRPYEQYF.